This T cell receptor beta chain is from a study of blood T cell repertoires in COVID-19 (TCRdb year 2020). In the study overall: Collaborator samples came from the United States, Italy and Spain and covered acute and convalescent phases of COVID-19. Subjects who had been exposed to COVID-19, were actively infected with it, or had recovered from it provided the deeply sampled blood TCRbeta repertoires that made up the dataset. Sample metadata almost always included a de-identified subject ID, COVID-19 status, age in years and sex. The prospective study material was composed of cDNA or gDNA derived from T cells, B-cell-depleted T cells, or PBMCs. The repertoires were released in a freely available public database intended as a resource for research on the immune response to SARS-CoV-2. Where available, HLA class I and class II types were taken from metadata supplied by the sample provider and were not determined by assay-based typing. The samples were drawn from the first 160 participants of the ongoing ImmuneRACE study and from 950 to 1,500 subjects provided by 6 global collaborators. Results and caveats for the whole study, not just this receptor: The quantity of clinical and demographic metadata differed by source and by participant and was supplied without curation.

TCRbeta CDR3 regions were amplified from genomic DNA by means of the immunoSEQ Assay, a bias-controlled multiplex PCR. On the authors' methods: The number of nucleated cells in each sample was estimated by amplification of reference gene primers within the assay. Sequence reads were collapsed and filtered to measure the absolute abundance of every unique TCRbeta CDR3 rearrangement. Productive Simpson clonality was computed per sample as the square root of Simpson's diversity index over productive rearrangements. What TCRdb holds here is the immuneACCESS table cut down to in-frame rearrangements. Part of the clones is not present; checked against another copy, under half of the missing clones reflect an unresolved V gene, and the others are unexplained. V, J and clone size are those of that table, while D and trimming were read from the DNA. Counted in this sample were about 150,000 clones; roughly 84% of them appeared once. The ten largest account for roughly an eighth of the sample.

A remark on this clone: This clone's antigen is unknown. No much larger clonotype is one base removed from it; base qualities were not supplied.

At one collaborating source in Seattle, patients were enrolled during active infection and were followed longitudinally through the course of disease. Collaborating institutions collected whole blood in K2EDTA tubes following their own protocols. Collaborator samples were shipped for TCRbeta analysis as frozen whole blood, isolated PBMCs, or DNA extracted from either sample type. The V end loses 5 bases and the J end loses 7 bases, and a stretch of 15 bases separates them. CDR1 LNHDA and CDR2 SQIVND were looked up in the germline V gene (reference sequence). The CDR3 runs 14 amino acids, cysteine and phenylalanine included. Only CDR3 DNA remains: 42 bases, in frame from the first base.

The sequence derives from a woman aged 55-69 years with COVID-19, enrolled during active disease. The sample was peripheral blood. Recombination connected TRBV19 to TRBJ1-5, and possibly TRBD1, on 5 matching bases. In nucleotide form, the sequence is TGTGCCAGTAGTCAGCACCAGGGTTGGCAGCCCCAGCATTTT. It encodes CASSQHQGWQPQHF.